This entry is about one T cell receptor (beta chain). Antigen: not known. From germline, CDR1 is MNHEY and CDR2 SVGAGI. V lost 7 bases to trimming and J lost 7 bases, with 17 bases between them. This CDR3 is built from 14 residues. These data come from a study of shared clonotypes between healthy human individuals. Study-level background: Three plates were used per donor for CD4 naive, three for CD4 memory, two for CD8 naive and one for CD8 memory.

In the authors' workflow: ImmunoSEQ junction-only sequences lacked quality scores, so their filtering differed. Profiled with immunoSEQ multiplex PCR; TCRdb holds only in-frame clones, not every one. Clonal size and the V and J genes are those of that table, whereas D and trimming came from the DNA. The sample lists some 1.5 million clones, more than 95% seen once, with about 1% in the top ten. Overall study results and limits: The sole specimen, blood, was sampled, and tissue repertoires likely differ. Among several donors, approximately 5% of naive CD4 clonotypes were found in common.

The gene calls are TRBV6-5 and TRBJ2-1, with a possible D match to TRBD2 (6 bases). This receptor was taken from a man aged 30-40 years in good health. Sequencing was done on a sample of naive CD4+ T cells sorted from blood. Described subset: CD45RA+ positively selected. The CDR3 DNA follows: TGTGCCAGCAAGGGAGTGGCTGGAGGGAATGAGCAGTTCTTC. Translated: CASKGVAGGNEQFF.